The clone carrying this TCR beta chain has a count of ten or more. Its specificity is unknown. This specimen comes from a study of T cell repertoires in cytomegalovirus infection. For the study at large: Signatures in public TCR beta sequences pointed to both CMV infection and matching HLA type.

CDR3 length: 14 residues. V lost 8 bases, J lost 5 bases, and 7 bases stayed unmatched. TCRdb independently ran MiXCR on the reads; one entry per CDR3 protein. The table records over 450,000 distinct CDR3 sequences, 11% of them present only once. Points from the study as a whole: HLA-C-restricted CMV clonotypes gave the most frequent clonotype in two of eight donors.

This TCR derives from a human donor in good health (CMV status not recorded). Some clones in this sample may be carry-over from other donors' samples. Sample: PBMCs. The chain recombines TRBV12-3 or TRBV12-4 with TRBJ1-1; TRBD1 matches 11 bases. CDR3 amino acids: CASCRTGGTTEAFF. Written as DNA, the CDR3 is TGTGCCAGCTGCCGGACAGGGGGCACAACTGAAGCTTTCTTT.